This T cell receptor beta chain comes out of a study of cytotoxic CD8 clonotypes in ibrutinib-treated CLL. TCR beta libraries used about 1.9 micrograms of genomic DNA from cryopreserved PBMCs. Deletions cut 0 bases from V and 6 bases from J, with 7 bases between. The CDR3 is 13 residues long. CDR1 and CDR2 from the germline V gene are SGHTS and YDEGEE. Assay: immunoSEQ multiplex PCR; the TCRdb copy retains only in-frame clones and omits some. Found here are more than 55,000 clones, roughly 70% of them singletons; the top ten hold around two fifths. The sequence was collected from a human donor with chronic lymphocytic leukemia. The gene calls are TRBV5-8 and TRBJ2-1; D might be TRBD2 (6 bases). This specimen consisted of PBMCs, obtained after 12 months of ibrutinib treatment. CDR3 sequence: CASSLAGGNEQFF. In nucleotides, the CDR3 is TGTGCCAGCAGCTTGGCCGGGGGCAATGAGCAGTTCTTC.